The TCR beta chain under discussion was sequenced for a study of T-cell memory formation after mild COVID-19. Overall study results and limits: Memory sampled before infection contained some responding clones, suggesting cross-reactive memory joined.

TCRdb processed the 5' RACE reads anew with MiXCR; each CDR3 protein has one entry. The sample lists 350,000 to 500,000 distinct CDR3 sequences, roughly 17% occurring once. This clonotype turned up a few times. What it recognizes is unknown. Trimming left V 3 bases short and J 4 bases short, with 13 bases between. Germline CDR1 is MNHEY and CDR2 is SVGAGI. The CDR3 runs to 15 residues. The chain combines TRBV6-5 with TRBJ1-5; weak D call: TRBD1 (5 bases). Sequencing was done on a sample of PBMCs or a T cell subset sorted from them (not recorded which). The sequence derives from a man younger than 35 who had mild COVID-19 (a few samples of this study predate the infection). Cell type and time point are not known. CDR3 region: CASSYGAGRNQPQHF. The CDR3 nucleotides read TGTGCCAGCAGTTATGGGGCCGGTAGGAATCAGCCCCAGCATTTT.